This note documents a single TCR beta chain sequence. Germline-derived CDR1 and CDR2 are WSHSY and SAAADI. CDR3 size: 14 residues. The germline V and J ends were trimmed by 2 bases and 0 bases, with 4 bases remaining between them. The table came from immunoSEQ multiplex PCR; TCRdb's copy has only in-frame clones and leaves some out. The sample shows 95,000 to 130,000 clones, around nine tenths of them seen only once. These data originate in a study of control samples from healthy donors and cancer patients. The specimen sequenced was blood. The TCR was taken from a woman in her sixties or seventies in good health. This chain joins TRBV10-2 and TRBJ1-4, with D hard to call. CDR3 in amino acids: CASSELSTNEKLFF. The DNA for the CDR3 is TGCGCCAGCAGTGAGCTTTCAACTAATGAAAAACTGTTTTTT.